The entry that follows covers one T cell receptor beta chain sequence. Its antigen is not known. Gene names are the mouse ones. The DNA ends 1 residue before the CDR3 does, and the rest of the CDR3 is filled in from the germline J gene. TCRdb's table, derived via immunoSEQ multiplex PCR, lists solely in-frame clones and lacks some. Of 20,000 to 25,000 clones in the sample, 55% to 80% were seen once. This record comes from a study of tissue T cells after allogeneic stem cell transplantation. Findings and limits, study-wide: Only a limited share of tissue TCRs appeared in blood or spleen.

The V gene lost 0 bases and the J gene lost 4 bases, with 5 bases spanning the gap. In germline, CDR1 is SGHLS, CDR2 HYDKME. The CDR3 has 13 residues. This TCR was recovered from a female BALB/c mouse in good health. This line is of MHC haplotype H2-d. The V and J genes are TRBV12-2 and TRBJ2-2; D remains unclear. Material for sequencing was spleen. Here the CDR3 reads CASSLEGTGQLYF. The sequenced CDR3 bases are TGTGCCAGCTCTCTCGAGGGCACCGGGCAGCTCTAC.